A single sample is the source of the 11 T cell receptor beta chains below, sequenced in a study of blood T cells in healthy people across ages. Combining a sample-barcoded 5' primer with a J-beta primer mix, a second PCR ran for about 7 to 11 cycles. TCRdb recomputed calls from the 5' RACE reads with MiXCR, one row per CDR3 protein. Of fewer than 2 million distinct CDR3 sequences listed, around 42% are singletons. Sequenced sample: blood. All receptors derive from a human donor in good health.

Points on this clonotype: An end of the junction does not agree with germline; a read error may underlie this. The chain joins TRBV29-1 to TRBJ2-5; no reliable D call. There are 11 residues in the CDR3. CDR1 SQVTM and CDR2 ANQGSEA come from the germline V gene. CDR3 DNA: TGCAGCGGTGACTCCGGAGAGAGCCAGTACTTC. This codes for CSGDSGESQYF.

This chain connects TRBV6-2 or TRBV6-3 to TRBJ2-1; D unclear. The CDR3 runs to 16 residues. Per the germline V gene, CDR1 is MNHEY and CDR2 is SVGEGT. V lost 0 bases to trimming and J lost 4 bases, with 13 bases between them. The CDR3 nucleotides are TGTGCCAGCAGTTACTCGTCGGTCTACCCGTACAATGAGCAGTTCTTC. The encoded protein is CASSYSSVYPYNEQFF.

V is TRBV29-1 and J is TRBJ2-3; TRBD2 agrees at 9 bases. J gave up 2 bases and V 7 bases, and 7 bases lay outside the gene matches. Germline loops: CDR1 SQVTM, CDR2 ANQGSEA. The CDR3 extends over 14 amino acids. The CDR3 region has the DNA TGCAGCGCCGCGGGGGGGAAATACACAGATACGCAGTATTTT. Translated: CSAAGGKYTDTQYF.

A few counts support this clonotype. V is TRBV5-6 and J is TRBJ1-5, with D maybe TRBD1 (6 bases). The germline V gene encodes CDR1 SGHDT and CDR2 YYEEEE. This CDR3 has 13 amino acids. V was cut by 4 bases and J by 5 bases, with 10 bases left in between. CDR3 loop: CASSVQGYQPQHF. In DNA, the CDR3 is TGTGCCAGCAGCGTCCAGGGGTATCAGCCCCAGCATTTT.

The chain joins TRBV4-3 to TRBJ1-1; no clear D. Looked up from germline, CDR1 is LGHNA and CDR2 is YSLEER. The CDR3 extends over 13 amino acids. V was clipped by 0 bases and J by 4 bases, with 6 bases between them. CDR3 in DNA: TGCGCCAGCAGCCAAGAGATAGGCACTGAAGCTTTCTTT. It encodes CASSQEIGTEAFF.

This clonotype has more than one count but fewer than ten. The chain carries TRBV11-2 and TRBJ2-1; 10 nucleotides align to TRBD1. CDR1 is SGHAT, CDR2 FQNNGV, per germline. There are 19 residues in the CDR3. V shed 5 bases and J 1 base; nucleotides not matched to a gene: 14. CDR3 DNA sequence: TGTGCCAGCAGCCCTACGATATCCGGGACAGGGGAATCCTACAATGAGCAGTTCTTC. This gives the protein CASSPTISGTGESYNEQFF.

This clonotype was observed a few times. V is TRBV3-1 and J is TRBJ2-7; D is unclear. Germline CDR1 LGHDT, CDR2 YNNKEL (reference sequence). Trimming removed 0 bases at V and 5 bases at J, with 8 bases between. The CDR3 covers 13 residues. In DNA, the CDR3 is TGTGCCAGCAGCCAAGACCGAACCCACGAGCAGTACTTC. Protein product: CASSQDRTHEQYF.

This chain joins TRBV20-1 and TRBJ2-5; 12 nucleotides match TRBD2. The germline gives CDR1 DFQATT, CDR2 SNEGSKA (reference sequence). The CDR3 is 18 residues long. V lost 1 base and J lost 1; bases outside the gene matches: 10. The DNA for the CDR3 is TGCAGTGCTAGAGGTCTTAGGACTAGCGGGACCTCCCAAGAGACCCAGTACTTC. Protein: CSARGLRTSGTSQETQYF.

The gene calls are TRBV6-1 and TRBJ2-1, with 8 bases matching TRBD2. Germline lookup yields CDR1 MNHNS and CDR2 SASEGT. J was trimmed by 5 bases and V by 4 bases; bases with no gene match: 7. CDR3 length equals 15 residues. The CDR3 region is CASSVLSGADNEQFF. The CDR3, as DNA: TGTGCCAGCAGTGTGCTTAGCGGGGCAGACAATGAGCAGTTCTTC.

The chain links TRBV11-2 to TRBJ2-2; D may match TRBD1 or TRBD2 (6 bases each). Trimming stripped 3 bases from V and 1 base from J, with 12 bases between. The CDR3 is made up of 16 amino acids. Germline V lookup: CDR1 SGHAT, CDR2 FQNNGV. The CDR3 is CASSFRGAENTGELFF. CDR3 DNA: TGTGCCAGCAGCTTTAGGGGGGCCGAGAACACCGGGGAGCTGTTTTTT.

V and J are TRBV7-2 and TRBJ2-7; no clear D gene. The CDR3 loop spans 15 amino acids. V dropped 5 bases and J dropped 2 bases, with 16 bases sitting between them. CDR1 SGHTA and CDR2 FQGNSA come from the germline V gene. CDR3 nucleotide sequence: TGTGCCAGCAGCCCATATGTGACCCTTACCTACGAGCAGTACTTC. Amino acid sequence: CASSPYVTLTYEQYF. The entire variable domain, with the rest obtained from reference TRBV7-2 and TRBJ2-7, is as follows: GAGVSQSPSNKVTEKGKDVELRCDPISGHTALYWYRQSLGQGLEFLIYFQGNSAPDKSGLPSDRFSAERTGGSVSTLTIQRTQQEDSAVYLCASSPYVTLTYEQYFGPGTRLTVT.